This T cell receptor beta chain was found in a study of blood T cell repertoires in COVID-19 (dated by TCRdb to 2020 to 2022). At the level of the whole study: Samples covering the acute and convalescent phases of COVID-19 were provided by collaborators in the United States, Italy and Spain. Where HLA class I and class II types were available, the types were taken from metadata supplied by the sample provider, not from assay-based typing. A freely available public database, intended as a resource for researchers studying the immune response to SARS-CoV-2, is where the repertoires were released. The sample metadata nearly always contained a de-identified subject ID, COVID-19 status, age in years and sex. The samples were drawn from two sources: the first 160 participants of the ongoing ImmuneRACE study, and 1,000 to 1,500 subjects contributed by 6 global collaborators. The prospective study material was composed of cDNA or gDNA derived from T cells, B-cell-depleted T cells, or PBMCs. Subjects who had been exposed to COVID-19, were actively infected with it, or had recovered from it provided the deeply sampled blood TCRbeta repertoires that made up the dataset.

Trimming costs V 3 bases and J 2 bases, and their ends lie 21 bases apart. Taken from cysteine to phenylalanine, the CDR3 has 18 residues. Solely the CDR3 DNA is kept, with 54 bases framed from the first base. The germline V gene specifies SGHDT as CDR1 and YYEEEE as CDR2. Broad study findings and their caveats: Clinical and demographic metadata were provided uncurated, with the amount varying by source and participant.

Collaborating institutions collected whole blood in K2EDTA tubes following their own protocols. Collaborator samples were shipped for TCRbeta analysis as frozen whole blood, isolated PBMCs, or DNA extracted from either sample type. TCRbeta CDR3 regions were amplified from genomic DNA by means of the immunoSEQ Assay, a bias-controlled multiplex PCR. The original methods were these. Nucleated cell counts per sample were estimated from amplification of reference gene primers within the assay. To quantify the absolute abundance of each unique TCRbeta CDR3 rearrangement, sequence reads were collapsed and filtered. For each sample, productive Simpson clonality was calculated by taking the square root of Simpson's diversity index across productive rearrangements. Here the immuneACCESS table is served through TCRdb, limited to in-frame sequences with V and J called. Missing clones are a known gap in these copies; in checked studies unresolved V genes cover under half, and the rest lacks a known reason. For V, J and clone size, that table is used; D and trimming come from the DNA. The sample records more than 35,000 clones, 80% to 90% of which are singletons. The ten biggest clones cover roughly 8.1% of the sample.

As to this clone: No antigen is known for it. Base quality data are lacking; no much larger clone is found one base away.

Specimen: peripheral blood. The rearranged chain carries TRBV5-6 and TRBJ2-1; the D gene is perhaps TRBD2, from 6 matching bases. This receptor was obtained from a young man with active or convalescent COVID-19. The CDR3 protein: CASSSTTTGSYPYNEQFF. The DNA sequence reads TGTGCCAGCAGCTCCACAACAACCGGGAGCTACCCCTACAATGAGCAGTTCTTC.